This record looks at one T cell receptor beta chain sequence and its context. The CDR3 consists of 17 residues. Germline V CDR1 and CDR2: MDHEN, SYDVKM. The data were taken from a study of response to subunit inactivated influenza vaccine. Using its own MiXCR run on the RT-PCR reads, TCRdb lists one record per CDR3 protein. The sample has approximately 730,000 distinct CDR3 sequences; approximately 15% are singletons. The chain links TRBV28 to TRBJ2-3; TRBD2 matches 16 bases. This TCR came from a man over 45 who received an inactivated influenza vaccine. The sequencing here drew on PBMCs from blood, taken roughly 15 days before vaccination. CDR3 amino acids: CVSPPGLAGGQADTQYF. CDR3 bases: TGTGTCTCCCCCCCGGGACTAGCGGGGGGGCAGGCAGATACGCAGTATTTT.